The T cell receptor beta chain described here comes from a study of T cells in Graves' hyperthyroidism and ophthalmopathy. Study-level results: Blood also held most thyroid clonotypes expanded beyond 0.001. Model predictions of ophthalmopathy came a median approximately 6.2 months before onset.

Ophthalmopathy patients all had a Clinical Activity Score of at least 3, a NOSPECS grade of at least 4 and disease under 3 months old. Template material for amplifying TCR beta CDR3 regions consisted of RNA transcripts. Initially, a first-round RT-PCR of the TCR CDR3 employed the HTBI primer set. From the multiplex PCR reads, TCRdb called clonotypes with MiXCR, one entry per CDR3 protein. The data contain 500,000 to 550,000 distinct CDR3 sequences, just under 20% of them seen just once; the ten biggest clones take up roughly 47%. This clonotype was seen repeatedly, ten times or more. Its specificity is not known. V was clipped by 2 bases and J by 7 bases, with 15 bases between them. The CDR3 runs 15 residues. The germline gives CDR1 SGHTA, CDR2 FQGNSA.

This clonotype was obtained from a middle-aged man with Graves' ophthalmopathy. The sequenced sample consisted of blood. The chain uses TRBV7-2 and TRBJ1-5, with no clear D. CDR3: CASSLSGALQQPQHF. CDR3 DNA: TGTGCCAGCAGCTTATCAGGCGCCCTCCAACAGCCCCAGCATTTT.